This TCR beta chain was retrieved from a study of radiation and T cells in renal cell carcinoma. Measured with immunoSEQ multiplex PCR; TCRdb has only the in-frame clones, and not every one. The sample shows some 95,000 clones, about 88% of them seen only once. CDR3 length: 15 amino acids. Germline CDR1 and CDR2: SNHLY and FYNNEI. Trimming left V 5 bases short and J 3 bases short, with 15 bases between. As to time point: baseline pretreatment blood. The treatment denotes: 15 Gy SBRT to primary tumor, nephrectomy 4 weeks later. Radiation-treated patients gave blood at baseline, week 2 and week 4. The source of this sequence is a man in his fifties with renal cell carcinoma. This sample comprised blood, obtained from a patient whose treatment included radiotherapy and nephrectomy. The chain is built from TRBV2 and TRBJ2-3; a possible D gene is TRBD1 (5 bases). Written as DNA, the CDR3 is TGTGCCAGCAGTTTGGACACCCCAGGGACAGATACGCAGTATTTT. It specifies CASSLDTPGTDTQYF.